The present TCR beta chain was sequenced within a study of OX40 agonist ivuxolimab in advanced cancers. At the level of the whole study: Ivuxolimab was a fully human IgG2 agonistic monoclonal antibody targeting the costimulatory receptor OX40 (CD134). Prior anti-PD-1, anti-PD-L1 or anti-CTLA-4 therapy was permitted, and approximately 39% of dose-escalation patients had received checkpoint inhibitors. Partial responses were achieved by three dose-escalation patients, of whom one had hepatocellular carcinoma and two had cutaneous melanoma. The point of sequencing TCRbeta in the periphery was to test whether ivuxolimab changed TCR sequence diversity and drove clonal T-cell expansion. The paper reports the monotherapy dose-escalation portion (N of about 47 patients) of the phase I ivuxolimab trial. Intravenous ivuxolimab was administered to patients every 2 weeks at six dose levels: 0.01, 0.1, 0.3, 1.5, 3 and 10 mg/kg. Of the approximately 50 patients in dose escalation, about 20 had hepatocellular carcinoma, about 15 had melanoma, 9 had renal cell carcinoma and 9 had head and neck cancer. A male proportion of roughly 80% and a mean age of approximately 62 years, ranging from roughly 23 to 80, were recorded for the dose-escalation cohort.

Trimming at the junction amounts to 0 bases on V and 0 bases on J, and the germline ends lie 6 bases apart. The CDR1 and CDR2 encoded by the germline V gene are SGHAT and FQNNGV. The CDR3 has 14 amino acids, counting the end cysteine and phenylalanine. The DNA shown is the 42-base CDR3, in frame from base 1. Results the study describes overall, beyond this receptor: The antigen specificity of the clonally expanded peripheral T cells was not determined. At doses from 0.1 to 3.0 mg/kg, clonal expansion was seen in both CD4+ and CD8+ blood T cells between baseline and week 6. Partial responders in the 0.1-3.0 mg/kg groups had among the lowest normalized peripheral clonal expansion, especially among CD8+ T cells. Low levels of normalized T-cell clonal expansion were also shown by some nonresponding patients. After ivuxolimab, expanded clones were on average more numerous among CD8+ T cells than among CD4+ T cells.

Patients with autoimmune disease history or receiving systemic immunosuppression were excluded from the trial. Peripheral blood for TCR sequencing was collected from all dose cohorts at baseline, on cycle 4 day 1, and on cycle 7 day 1. Samples were obtained from an open-label, multicenter, first-in-human phase I dose-escalation trial of ivuxolimab. Adults with locally advanced or metastatic melanoma, renal cell, hepatocellular, or head and neck squamous cell carcinoma were enrolled in the trial. Before TCR sequencing, CD4+ and CD8+ T cells were separately sorted from peripheral blood. For sequencing of the TCRbeta CDR3 region, genomic DNA was extracted from the sorted cells. The immunoSEQ Assay was used for sequencing of TCRbeta CDR3 regions. In its TCRdb copy, this immuneACCESS table keeps in-frame sequences only and misses some clones. Where compared with another copy, unresolved V genes explain less than half of these, and the others have no known cause. This sample gives about 80,000 clones in total; more than 75% of them show up just once. The biggest ten clones account for 0.32% of the sample.

This clone was counted once. Which antigen it targets is not known. No much larger clonotype is one base removed from it; base qualities were not supplied. Source: CD4+ or CD8+ T cells sorted from blood, taken in a trial of the OX40 agonist ivuxolimab. The source of this sequence is an adult with an advanced solid tumor such as melanoma, head and neck, liver or kidney cancer. In this chain, TRBV11-2 is recombined with TRBJ2-7, and TRBD2 may be the D gene, going by 6 matching bases. The CDR3 in this case is CASSLEGGSYEQYF. The DNA sequence reads TGTGCCAGCAGCTTAGAGGGGGGCTCCTACGAGCAGTACTTC.